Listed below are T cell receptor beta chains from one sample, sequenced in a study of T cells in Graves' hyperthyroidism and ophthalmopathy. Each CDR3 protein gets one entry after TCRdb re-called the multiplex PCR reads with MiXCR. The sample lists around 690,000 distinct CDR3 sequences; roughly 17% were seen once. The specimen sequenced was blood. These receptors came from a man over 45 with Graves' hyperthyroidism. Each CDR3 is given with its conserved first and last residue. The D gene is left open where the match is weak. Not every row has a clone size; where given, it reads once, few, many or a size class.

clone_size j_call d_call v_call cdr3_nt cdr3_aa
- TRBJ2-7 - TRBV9 TGTGCCAGCAACCGTCGGGACTCCCAGGACGAGCAGTACTTC CASNRRDSQDEQYF
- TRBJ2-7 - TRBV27 TGTGCCAGCAGGGTAATGACCTCGACTAGCGAGCAGTACTTC CASRVMTSTSEQYF
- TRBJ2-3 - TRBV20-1 TGCAGTGCTAGAGGGGGACGGTCCACAGATACGCAGTATTTT CSARGGRSTDTQYF
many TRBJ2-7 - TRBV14 TGTGCCAGCAGCCAAGATTTCAGGGACCACGAGCAGTACTTC CASSQDFRDHEQYF
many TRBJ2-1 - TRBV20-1 TGCAGTGCCCCGAGAGGGAGGAGCTACAATGAGCAGTTCTTC CSAPRGRSYNEQFF
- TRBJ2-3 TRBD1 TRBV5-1 TGCGCCAGCAGCCGGACAGGGGAAGATACGCAGTATTTT CASSRTGEDTQYF
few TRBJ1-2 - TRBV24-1 TGTGCCACCAGTGATTTGGGGGCCCAGGGGGGCTACACCTTC CATSDLGAQGGYTF
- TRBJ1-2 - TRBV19 TGTGCCAGTACTACAGGGTGGCTCGGCTACACCTTC CASTTGWLGYTF
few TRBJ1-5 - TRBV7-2 TGTGCCAGCAGCTTAGTGATTAGCAATCAGCCCCAGCATTTT CASSLVISNQPQHF
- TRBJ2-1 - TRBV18 TGTGCCAGCTCACCACCCAGTCTGGACACCGCCTACAATGAGCAGTTCTTC CASSPPSLDTAYNEQFF
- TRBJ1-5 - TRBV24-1 TGTTCCACCAGCGGCAGTATTTCAAATCAGCCCCAGCATTTT CSTSGSISNQPQHF
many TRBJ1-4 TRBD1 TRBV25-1 TGTGCCAGCAGTGGCCTAAAGGGGGAAAGGACAGGGGATCGCGGTGAAAAACTGTTTTTT CASSGLKGERTGDRGEKLFF
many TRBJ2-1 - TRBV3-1 TGTGCCAGCAGCCAAGACGGCGGAACTGGTGGGAATGAGCAGTTCTTC CASSQDGGTGGNEQFF
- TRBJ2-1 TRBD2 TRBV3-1 TGTGCCAGCAGCCAAGATTGGAGCGGGAGCTATGAGCAGTTCTTC CASSQDWSGSYEQFF
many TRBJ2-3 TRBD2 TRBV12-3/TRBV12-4 TGTGCCAGCAGCGCGACTAGCGTCACAGATACGCAGTATTTT CASSATSVTDTQYF
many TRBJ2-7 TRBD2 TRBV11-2 TGTGCCAGCAGCTTATCTAGCGGGAGTTTTGGCGAGCAGTACTTC CASSLSSGSFGEQYF
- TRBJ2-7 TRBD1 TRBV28 TGTGCCAGCAGTTCGGGACAGATCTCCCCATATGTCCAGCAGTACTTC CASSSGQISPYVQQYF
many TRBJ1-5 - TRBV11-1 TGTGCCAGCAGCTTAGGTTTGGGTCAGCCCCAGCATTTT CASSLGLGQPQHF
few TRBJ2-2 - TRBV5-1 TGCGCCACCTATCTGGGCGGGGAGCTGTTTTTT CATYLGGELFF
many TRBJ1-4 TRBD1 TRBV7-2 TGTGCCAGCAGCAAGACAGGGTGGGGCACTAATGAAAAACTGTTTTTT CASSKTGWGTNEKLFF
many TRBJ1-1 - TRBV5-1 TGCGCCAGCAGACAAATGAACACTGAAGCTTTCTTT CASRQMNTEAFF
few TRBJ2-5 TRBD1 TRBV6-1 TGTGCCGTCTCAGGGACAGCGACCCAAGAGACCCAGTACTTC CAVSGTATQETQYF
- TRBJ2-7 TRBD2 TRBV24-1 TGTGCCACCAGTGATCGTAGCGGGATGGGACCCTACGAGCAGTACTTC CATSDRSGMGPYEQYF
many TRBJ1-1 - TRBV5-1 TGCGCCAGCAGCTTGGGCACGGCCGGTTGGACTGAAGCTTTCTTT CASSLGTAGWTEAFF
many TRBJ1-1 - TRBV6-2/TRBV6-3 TGTGCCAGCAGAACACCCGGGACTGAAGCTTTCTTT CASRTPGTEAFF
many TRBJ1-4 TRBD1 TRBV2 TGTGCCAGCAGTGGACAGGGTGTGGAAAAACTGTTTTTT CASSGQGVEKLFF
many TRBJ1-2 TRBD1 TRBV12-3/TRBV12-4 TGTGCCAGCAGCGATACCGGGACAGATTTCTATGGCTACACCTTC CASSDTGTDFYGYTF
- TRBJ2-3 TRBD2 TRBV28 TGTGCCAGTGGACTAGGAGGAGCAGATACGCAGTATTTT CASGLGGADTQYF
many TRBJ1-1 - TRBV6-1 TGTGCCAGCAGCCCGCATTTTAACGCGAACACTGAAGCTTTCTTT CASSPHFNANTEAFF
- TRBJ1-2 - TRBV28 TGTGCCAGCACAGGGGACGGCTATGGCTACACCTTC CASTGDGYGYTF
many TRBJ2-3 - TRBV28 TGTGCCAGCAGTTTATCGAATTGGGAATACGAACTCACAGATACGCAGTATTTT CASSLSNWEYELTDTQYF
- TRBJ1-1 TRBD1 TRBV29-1 TGCAGCGTTGAAGAAGGGACAGAGAACACTGAAGCTTTCTTT CSVEEGTENTEAFF
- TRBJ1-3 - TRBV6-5 TGTGCCAGCAGTTACTTCGCAGGGGCCCATTCTGGAAACACCATATATTTT CASSYFAGAHSGNTIYF
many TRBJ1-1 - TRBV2 TGTGCCTGTACCGGGACACGAAACACTGAAGCTTTCTTT CACTGTRNTEAFF
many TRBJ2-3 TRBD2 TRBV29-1 TGCAGCGACCGAGGACTAGCCTTAGGGGCTAGCACAGATACGCAGTATTTT CSDRGLALGASTDTQYF
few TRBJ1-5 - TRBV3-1 TGTGCCAGCAGCCCGGGACCCACCAATCAGCCCCAGCATTTT CASSPGPTNQPQHF
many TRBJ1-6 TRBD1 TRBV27 TGTGCCAGCAGTTTATCGGGACAGGGGGGTTCACCCCTCCACTTT CASSLSGQGGSPLHF
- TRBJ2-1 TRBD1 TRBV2 TGTGCCAGCAGTGGACAGGGGGTATACAATGAGCAGTTCTTC CASSGQGVYNEQFF
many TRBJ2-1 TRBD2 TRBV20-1 TGCAGTGCTAGAGATCTAGCGGGGGAATACAATGAGCAGTTCTTC CSARDLAGEYNEQFF
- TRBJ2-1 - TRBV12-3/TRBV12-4 TGTGCCAGCAGACCTCCGGGACGGCTGACAGTCTCCTACAATGAGCAGTTCTTC CASRPPGRLTVSYNEQFF
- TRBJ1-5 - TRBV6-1 TGTGCCAGCAGTGAATGGGCGGGGAACGGGAATCAGCCCCAGCATTTT CASSEWAGNGNQPQHF
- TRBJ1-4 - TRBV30 TGTGCCTGGACCCCAGGGAGGGGATATGAAAAACTGTTTTTT CAWTPGRGYEKLFF
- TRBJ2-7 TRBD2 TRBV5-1 TGCGCCAGCAGGACCCAGCCTAGCGGGAGTGTGTACGAGCAGTACTTC CASRTQPSGSVYEQYF
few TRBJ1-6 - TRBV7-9 TGTGCCAGCAGCCTCGATGTTAATTCACCCCTCCACTTT CASSLDVNSPLHF
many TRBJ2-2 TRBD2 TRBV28 TGTGCCAGCAGTCCGGGACTAGCGGGAGTTCACGGGGAGCTGTTTTTT CASSPGLAGVHGELFF
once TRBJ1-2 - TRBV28 TGTGCCAGCAGTTTACCGATGGTGGGGGCCAGGGGCTACACCTTC CASSLPMVGARGYTF
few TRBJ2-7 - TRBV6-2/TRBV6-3 TGTGCCAGCCAAGTCCGGGACGGGAGCTCCTACGAGCAGTACTTC CASQVRDGSSYEQYF
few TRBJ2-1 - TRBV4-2 TGTGCCAGCAGTCAAGACGGTCTCAATGAGCAGTTCTTC CASSQDGLNEQFF
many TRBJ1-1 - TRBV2 TGTGCCAGCAGGCAACAGGGAGGAACGGGCACTGAAGCTTTCTTC CASRQQGGTGTEAFF
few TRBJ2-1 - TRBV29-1 TGCAGCGTCAAAATCCCAACGCTCGAGGTCGATTATGAGCAGTTCTTC CSVKIPTLEVDYEQFF
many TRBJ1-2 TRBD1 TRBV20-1 TGCAGTGCTAGTCCCCTAGACAGGGAGGGCTATGGCTACACCTTC CSASPLDREGYGYTF
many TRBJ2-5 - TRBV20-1 TGCAGCCCTACAACACAGGGCGACCAAGAGACCCAGTACTTC CSPTTQGDQETQYF
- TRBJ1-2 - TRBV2 TGTGCCAGCAGTTCCCCCGCGACAGCCTATGGCTACACCTTC CASSSPATAYGYTF
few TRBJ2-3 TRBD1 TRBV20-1 TGCAGTGCTCCCGACTTCGGGACAGGGTACGCAGATACGCAGTATTTT CSAPDFGTGYADTQYF
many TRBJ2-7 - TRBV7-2 TGTGCCAGCTTAAACTGGGAAAGCTACGAGCAGTACTTC CASLNWESYEQYF
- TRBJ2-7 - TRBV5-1 TGCGCCAGCAGCTTGGAGGGCCCGGGGGAGCAGTACTTC CASSLEGPGEQYF
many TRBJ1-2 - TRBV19 TGTGCCAGTAGTTCTACCCCAGGGACGTCGGACGGTGGCTACACCTTC CASSSTPGTSDGGYTF
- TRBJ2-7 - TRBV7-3 TGTGCCAGCAGCTCGGACGGCGATACCTACGAGCAGTACTTC CASSSDGDTYEQYF
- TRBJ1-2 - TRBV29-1 TGCAGCGTTCAAGAGTTAGGGGGTCTCGGTAGTGCGGAGGGCTACACCTTC CSVQELGGLGSAEGYTF